The source of this T cell receptor (beta chain) is a study of blood T cell repertoires in COVID-19. Looking at the study overall: From the United States, Italy and Spain came samples of acute and convalescent COVID-19. The cDNA or gDNA used as material had been derived from T cells, B-cell-depleted T cells, or PBMCs.

Measured with immunoSEQ multiplex PCR; TCRdb has only the in-frame clones, and not every one. Of about 220,000 clones in the sample, approximately 80% were seen once. This CDR3 spans 12 amino acids. The J segment lost 4 bases and the V segment lost 8 bases, leaving 3 bases of the junction unmatched. CDR1 and CDR2 from the germline V gene are WSHSY and SAAADI. Recruits, aged roughly 18 to 89 years, lived in 25 or so US areas. The study assigned cohorts using participant-reported clinical history. The source is a middle-aged woman with acute COVID-19. The sequencing input was PBMCs or T cells enriched from blood (not recorded which). The chain links TRBV10-2 to TRBJ1-1, with TRBD1 matching over 8 bases. The CDR3 protein is CASSDRGTEAFF. The CDR3 nucleotides are TGCGCCAGCTCCGACAGGGGCACTGAAGCTTTCTTT.